This TCR beta chain comes out of a study of T-cell memory formation after mild COVID-19. CDR1 is SGDLS, CDR2 YYNGEE, per germline. The CDR3 length is 16 residues. Germline trimming cut 3 bases from V and 4 bases from J; bases unmatched to any gene: 7. In TCRdb, the 5' RACE reads were re-called with MiXCR into one record per CDR3 protein. The profile shows fewer than 200,000 distinct CDR3 sequences, 15% to 20% of them singletons. The receptor's source is a young man who had mild COVID-19 (a few samples of this study predate the infection). Cell type and time point are not known. The chain has TRBV9 and TRBJ2-3, with 11 bases that match TRBD2. Sequences were obtained from PBMCs or a T cell subset sorted from them (not recorded which). This CDR3 is CASSASYSGGADTQYF. CDR3 nucleotide sequence: TGTGCCAGCAGCGCAAGCTATAGCGGGGGGGCAGATACGCAGTATTTT.